This TCR beta chain was sequenced in a study of blood T cell repertoires in COVID-19. Study-wide background: Some COVID-19 samples were acute and others convalescent; all came from the United States, Italy and Spain. Nucleic acid was either cDNA or gDNA, and it came from T cells, B-cell-depleted T cells, or PBMCs.

The Seattle patients joined while their infection was active and were tracked longitudinally afterward. Source study methods: Researchers report that nucleated cell counts were estimated from reference gene primer amplification. Generated by immunoSEQ multiplex PCR, the TCRdb table keeps only in-frame clones and is missing some. V, J and clone size reflect that table, while D and trimming were determined from the DNA. Found here are approximately 150,000 clones, roughly 88% of them singletons; the top ten hold approximately 4.6%. The CDR3 covers 15 residues. J was trimmed by 0 bases and V by 4 bases; bases with no gene match: 3. Germline loops: CDR1 SEHNR, CDR2 FQNEAQ (reference sequence).

This sequence joins TRBV7-9 and TRBJ1-1, with 9 bases fitting TRBD1. The TCR comes from a man between 18 and 29 years old with COVID-19, enrolled during active disease. The specimen sequenced was peripheral blood. This CDR3 reads CASSSGQGMNTEAFF. The CDR3 DNA reads TGTGCCAGCAGCTCAGGACAGGGGATGAACACTGAAGCTTTCTTT.